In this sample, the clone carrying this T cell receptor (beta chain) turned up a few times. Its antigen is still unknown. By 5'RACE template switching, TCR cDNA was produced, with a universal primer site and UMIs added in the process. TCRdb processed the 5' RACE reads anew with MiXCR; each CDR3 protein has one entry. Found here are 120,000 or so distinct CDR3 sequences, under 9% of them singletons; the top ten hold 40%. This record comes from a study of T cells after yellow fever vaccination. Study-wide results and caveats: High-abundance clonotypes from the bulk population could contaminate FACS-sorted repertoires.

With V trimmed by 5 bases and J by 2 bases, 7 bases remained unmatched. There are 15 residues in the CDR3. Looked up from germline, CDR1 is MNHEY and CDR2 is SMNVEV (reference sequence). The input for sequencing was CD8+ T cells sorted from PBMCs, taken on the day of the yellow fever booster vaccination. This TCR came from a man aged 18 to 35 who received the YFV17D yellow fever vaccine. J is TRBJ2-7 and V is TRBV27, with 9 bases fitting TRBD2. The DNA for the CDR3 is TGTGCCAGCAGTCCCAGGCGCGGGGGGGCCTACGAGCAGTACGTC. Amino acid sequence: CASSPRRGGAYEQYV.